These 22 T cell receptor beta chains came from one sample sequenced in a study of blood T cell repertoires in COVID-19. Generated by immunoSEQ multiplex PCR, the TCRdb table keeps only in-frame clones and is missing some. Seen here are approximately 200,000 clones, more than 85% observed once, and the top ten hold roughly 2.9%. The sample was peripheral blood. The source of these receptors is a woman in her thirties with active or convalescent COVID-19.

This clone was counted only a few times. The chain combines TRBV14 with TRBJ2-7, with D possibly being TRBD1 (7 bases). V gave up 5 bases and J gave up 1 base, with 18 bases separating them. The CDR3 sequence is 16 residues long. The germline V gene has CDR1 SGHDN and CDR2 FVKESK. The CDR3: CASSKGGTVISYEQYF. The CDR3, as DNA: TGTGCCAGCAGCAAAGGGGGGACAGTGATTTCCTACGAGCAGTACTTC.

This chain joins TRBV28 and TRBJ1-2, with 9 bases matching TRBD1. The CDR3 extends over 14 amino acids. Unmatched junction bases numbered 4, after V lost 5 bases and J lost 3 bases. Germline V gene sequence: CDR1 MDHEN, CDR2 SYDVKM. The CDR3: CASSDTGGDYGYTF. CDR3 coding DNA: TGTGCCAGCAGTGATACAGGGGGCGACTATGGCTACACCTTC.

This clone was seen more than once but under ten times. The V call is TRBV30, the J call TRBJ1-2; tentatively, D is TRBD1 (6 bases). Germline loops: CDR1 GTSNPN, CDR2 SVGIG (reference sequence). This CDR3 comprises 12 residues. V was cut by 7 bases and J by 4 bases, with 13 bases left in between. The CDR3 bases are TGTGCCTTCGAGGGGGATTCCTATGGCTACACCTTC. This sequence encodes CAFEGDSYGYTF.

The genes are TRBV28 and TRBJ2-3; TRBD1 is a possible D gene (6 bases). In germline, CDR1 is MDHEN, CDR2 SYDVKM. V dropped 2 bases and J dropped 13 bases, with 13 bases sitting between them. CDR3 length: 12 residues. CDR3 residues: CASSLGTRGKYF. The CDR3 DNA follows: TGTGCCAGCAGTTTAGGGACCAGGGGAAAGTATTTT.

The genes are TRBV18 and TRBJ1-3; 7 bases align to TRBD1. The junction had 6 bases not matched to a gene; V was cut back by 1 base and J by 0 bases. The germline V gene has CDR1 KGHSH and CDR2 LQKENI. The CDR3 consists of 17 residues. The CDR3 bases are TGTGCCAGCTCACCACAAGAGACAGGGATCTCTGGAAACACCATATATTTT. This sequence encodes CASSPQETGISGNTIYF. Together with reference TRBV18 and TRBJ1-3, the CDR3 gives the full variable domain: NAGVMQNPRHLVRRRGQEARLRCSPMKGHSHVYWYRQLPEEGLKFMVYLQKENIIDESGMPKERFSAEFPKEGPSILRIQQVVRGDSAAYFCASSPQETGISGNTIYFGEGSWLTVV.

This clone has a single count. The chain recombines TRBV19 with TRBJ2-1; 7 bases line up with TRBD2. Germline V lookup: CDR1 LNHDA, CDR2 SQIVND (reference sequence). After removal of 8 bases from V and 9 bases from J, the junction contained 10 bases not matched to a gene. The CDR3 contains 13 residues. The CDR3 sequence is CASSGRAQGEQFF. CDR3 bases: TGTGCCAGTTCGGGGAGGGCCCAGGGTGAGCAGTTCTTC. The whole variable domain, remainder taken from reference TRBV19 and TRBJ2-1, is DGGITQSPKYLFRKEGQNVTLSCEQNLNHDAMYWYRQDPGQGLRLIYYSQIVNDFQKGDIAEGYSVSREKKESFPLTVTSAQKNPTAFYLCASSGRAQGEQFFGPGTRLTVL.

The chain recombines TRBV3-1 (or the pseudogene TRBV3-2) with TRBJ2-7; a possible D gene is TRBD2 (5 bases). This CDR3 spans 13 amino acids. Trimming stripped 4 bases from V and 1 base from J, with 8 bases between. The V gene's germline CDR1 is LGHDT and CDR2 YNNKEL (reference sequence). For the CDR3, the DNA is TGTGCCAGCAGCCTAGCGAGGTCCTACGAGCAGTACTTC. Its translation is CASSLARSYEQYF.

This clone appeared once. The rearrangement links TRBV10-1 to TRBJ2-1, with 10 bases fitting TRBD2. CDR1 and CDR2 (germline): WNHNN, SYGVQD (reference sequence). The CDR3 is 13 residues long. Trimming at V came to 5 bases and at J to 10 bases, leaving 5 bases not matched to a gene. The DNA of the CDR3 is TGCGCCAGCAGTAAACTAGCGGGGCGAGAGCAGTTCTTC. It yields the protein CASSKLAGREQFF.

The CDR3 coding sequence is TGTGCCAGCAGCTTATTTCGGGACTGGGTTGACAATGAGCAGTTCTTC. Its protein product is CASSLFRDWVDNEQFF. The rearrangement links TRBV11-2 to TRBJ2-1; possible D gene TRBD2, 6 bases. CDR1 is SGHAT and CDR2 is FQNNGV in the germline V gene. Trimming pared 2 bases from V and 5 bases from J, leaving 16 bases between. This CDR3 is built from 16 residues.

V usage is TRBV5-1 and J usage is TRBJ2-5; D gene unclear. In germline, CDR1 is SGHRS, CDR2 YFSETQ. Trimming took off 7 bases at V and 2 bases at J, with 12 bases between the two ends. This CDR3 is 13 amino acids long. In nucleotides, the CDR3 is TGCGCCAGCGGCTACAGATATCAAGAGACCCAGTACTTC. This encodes CASGYRYQETQYF.

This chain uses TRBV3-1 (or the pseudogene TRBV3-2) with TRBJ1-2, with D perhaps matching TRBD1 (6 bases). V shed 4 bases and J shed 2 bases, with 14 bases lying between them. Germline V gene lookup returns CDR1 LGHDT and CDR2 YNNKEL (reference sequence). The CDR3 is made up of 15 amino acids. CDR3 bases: TGTGCCAGCAGCCCGGCGGGGGGCGGGAACTATGGCTACACCTTC. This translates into CASSPAGGGNYGYTF.

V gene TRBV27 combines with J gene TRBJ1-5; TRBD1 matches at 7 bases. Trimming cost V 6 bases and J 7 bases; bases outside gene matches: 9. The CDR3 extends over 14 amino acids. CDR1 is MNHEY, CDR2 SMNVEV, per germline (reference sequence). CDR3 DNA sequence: TGTGCCAGCAGCCCGCGACAGGGAATACAGCCCCAGCATTTT. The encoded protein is CASSPRQGIQPQHF.

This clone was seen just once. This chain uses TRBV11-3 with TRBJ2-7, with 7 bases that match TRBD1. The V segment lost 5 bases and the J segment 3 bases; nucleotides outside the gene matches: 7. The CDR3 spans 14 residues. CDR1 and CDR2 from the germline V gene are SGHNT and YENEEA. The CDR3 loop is CASSPRDRIYEQYF. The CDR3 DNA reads TGTGCCAGCAGCCCCCGGGACAGAATCTACGAGCAGTACTTC.

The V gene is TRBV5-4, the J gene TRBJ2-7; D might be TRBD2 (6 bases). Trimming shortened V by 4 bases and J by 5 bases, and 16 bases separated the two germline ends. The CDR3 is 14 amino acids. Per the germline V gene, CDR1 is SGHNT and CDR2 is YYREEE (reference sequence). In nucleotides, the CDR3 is TGTGCCAGCAGCCCGACGGCGGGGCCCCACGAGCAGTACTTC. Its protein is CASSPTAGPHEQYF.

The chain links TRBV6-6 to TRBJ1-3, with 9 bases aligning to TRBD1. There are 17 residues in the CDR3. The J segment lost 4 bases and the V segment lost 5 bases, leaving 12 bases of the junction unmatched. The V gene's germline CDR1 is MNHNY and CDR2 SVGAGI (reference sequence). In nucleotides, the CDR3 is TGTGCCAGCAGTCCACCGGGACAGGGATCGGGAGGAAACACCATATATTTT. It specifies CASSPPGQGSGGNTIYF.

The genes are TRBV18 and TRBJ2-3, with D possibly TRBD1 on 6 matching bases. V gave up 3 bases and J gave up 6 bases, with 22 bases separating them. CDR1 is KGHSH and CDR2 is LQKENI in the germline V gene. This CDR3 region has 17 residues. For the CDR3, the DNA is TGTGCCAGCTCACCGATGTCTGGGACAACCGAGTCGGATACGCAGTATTTT. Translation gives CASSPMSGTTESDTQYF.

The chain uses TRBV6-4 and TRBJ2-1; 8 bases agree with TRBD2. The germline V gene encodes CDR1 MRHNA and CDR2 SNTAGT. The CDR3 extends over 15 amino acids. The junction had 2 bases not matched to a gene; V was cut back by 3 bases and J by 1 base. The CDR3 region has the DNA TGTGCCAGCAGTGAGGCGGGGGGATCCTACAATGAGCAGTTCTTC. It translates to CASSEAGGSYNEQFF.

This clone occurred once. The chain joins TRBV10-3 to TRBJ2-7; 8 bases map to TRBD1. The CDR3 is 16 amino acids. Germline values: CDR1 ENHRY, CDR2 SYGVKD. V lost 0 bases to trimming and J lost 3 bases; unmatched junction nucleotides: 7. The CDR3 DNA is TGTGCCATCAGTGAGTCGATTGGCAGGGGGCTCTACGAGCAGTACTTC. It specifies CAISESIGRGLYEQYF.

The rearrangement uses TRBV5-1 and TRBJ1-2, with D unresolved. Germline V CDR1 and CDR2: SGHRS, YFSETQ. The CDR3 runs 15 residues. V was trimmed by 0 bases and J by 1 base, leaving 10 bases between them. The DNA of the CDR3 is TGCGCCAGCAGCTTGGATAGTCGGGGTAACTATGGCTACACCTTC. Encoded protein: CASSLDSRGNYGYTF.

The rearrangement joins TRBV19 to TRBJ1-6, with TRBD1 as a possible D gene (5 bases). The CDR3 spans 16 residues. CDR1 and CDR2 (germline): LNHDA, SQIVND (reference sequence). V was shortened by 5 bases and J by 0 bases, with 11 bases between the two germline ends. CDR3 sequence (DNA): TGTGCCAGTAGTGTAACAGGAAGCTCCTATAATTCACCCCTCCACTTT. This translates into CASSVTGSSYNSPLHF.

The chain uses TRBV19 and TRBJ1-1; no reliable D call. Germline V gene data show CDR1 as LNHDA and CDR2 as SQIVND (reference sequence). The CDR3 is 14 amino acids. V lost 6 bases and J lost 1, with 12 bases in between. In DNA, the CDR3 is TGTGCCAGTAGCCCCAAGCGGGGGAACACTGAAGCTTTCTTT. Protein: CASSPKRGNTEAFF. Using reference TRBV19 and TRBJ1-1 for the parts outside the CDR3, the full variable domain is DGGITQSPKYLFRKEGQNVTLSCEQNLNHDAMYWYRQDPGQGLRLIYYSQIVNDFQKGDIAEGYSVSREKKESFPLTVTSAQKNPTAFYLCASSPKRGNTEAFFGQGTRLTVV.

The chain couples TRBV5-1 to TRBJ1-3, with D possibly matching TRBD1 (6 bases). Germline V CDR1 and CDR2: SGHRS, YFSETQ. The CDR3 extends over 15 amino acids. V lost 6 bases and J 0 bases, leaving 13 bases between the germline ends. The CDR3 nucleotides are TGCGCCAGCACCCCGGGGGGCAGCTCTGGAAACACCATATATTTT. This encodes CASTPGGSSGNTIYF.